The TCR beta chain under discussion was sequenced for a study of cytomegalovirus exposure and HLA in healthy donors. Primers: 60 Vbeta forward and 13 Jbeta reverse. This table comes from immunoSEQ multiplex PCR, and its TCRdb copy is limited to in-frame clones, with some not included. The table counts 130,000 or so clones; about 2.1% lies in the top ten. V shed 6 bases, J shed 0 bases, and the junction held 5 bases outside the gene matches. CDR1 and CDR2 (germline): MNHNS, SASEGT. The CDR3 has 14 amino acids. The sample taken for sequencing was PBMCs. This chain connects TRBV6-1 to TRBJ2-7; 7 nucleotides align to TRBD2. The receptor was isolated from a woman aged 55-69 years in good health and CMV-seronegative. The CDR3 region has the DNA TGTGCCAGCAGGGATCGACTAGCCTCCTACGAGCAGTACTTC. It codes for CASRDRLASYEQYF.